This TCR beta chain was obtained from a study of blood T cells in healthy people across ages. V lost 4 bases to trimming and J lost 2 bases; unmatched junction nucleotides: 3. CDR3 size: 15 residues. CDR1 is SGHRS, CDR2 YFSETQ, per germline. The use of a sample-barcoded 5' primer and a J-beta primer mix characterized a second PCR of about 7 to 12 cycles. In TCRdb, the 5' RACE reads were re-called with MiXCR into one record per CDR3 protein. In the table there are approximately 810,000 distinct CDR3 sequences, more than 25% of which are singletons. In its sample, this clonotype was seen many times. The source material was blood. The chain is built from TRBV5-1 and TRBJ1-5; 10 bases match TRBD1. The clonotype comes from a woman of 80 years or more in good health. This CDR3 is CASSMTGGGNQPQHF. CDR3 bases: TGCGCCAGCAGCATGACAGGGGGCGGCAATCAGCCCCAGCATTTT.